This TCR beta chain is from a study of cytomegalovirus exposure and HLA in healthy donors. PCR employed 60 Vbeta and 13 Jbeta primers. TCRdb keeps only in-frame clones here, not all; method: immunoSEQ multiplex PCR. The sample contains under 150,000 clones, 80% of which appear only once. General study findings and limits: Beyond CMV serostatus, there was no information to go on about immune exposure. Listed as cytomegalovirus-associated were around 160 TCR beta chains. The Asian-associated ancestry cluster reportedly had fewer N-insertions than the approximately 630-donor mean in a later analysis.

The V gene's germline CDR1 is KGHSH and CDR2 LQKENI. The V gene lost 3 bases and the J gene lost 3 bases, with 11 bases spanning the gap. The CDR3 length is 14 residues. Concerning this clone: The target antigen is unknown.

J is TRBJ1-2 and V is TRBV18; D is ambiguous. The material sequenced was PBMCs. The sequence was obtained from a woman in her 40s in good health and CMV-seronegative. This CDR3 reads CASSPAGGDYGYTF. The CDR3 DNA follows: TGTGCCAGCTCACCGGCTGGCGGGGACTATGGCTACACCTTC.